The 32 T cell receptor beta chains below come from one sample, sequenced in a study of T-cell memory formation after mild COVID-19. MiXCR, run by TCRdb on the 5' RACE reads, gives a single entry per CDR3 protein. The sample lists approximately 340,000 distinct CDR3 sequences, 15% seen once, with around 22% in the top ten. The sample comprised PBMCs or a T cell subset sorted from them (not recorded which). The receptors shown here come from a man between 18 and 29 years old who had mild COVID-19 (a few samples of this study predate the infection). Cell type and time point are not known.

This clonotype was counted between two and nine times. This rearrangement joins TRBV7-2 to TRBJ1-1; D remains unclear. V lost 3 bases to trimming and J lost 7 bases, with 9 bases between them. CDR1 is SGHTA, CDR2 FQGNSA, per germline. This CDR3 is 12 amino acids long. The CDR3 loop is CASSFLRGEAFF. As DNA, the CDR3 is TGTGCCAGCAGCTTCTTACGTGGTGAAGCTTTCTTT.

This clonotype was seen more than once but under ten times. This chain uses TRBV29-1 with TRBJ1-1; D perhaps matches TRBD1 (5 bases). Looked up from germline, CDR1 is SQVTM and CDR2 is ANQGSEA. With 6 bases removed from V and 1 base from J, the gap between germline ends came to 12 bases. The CDR3 has 13 amino acids. The CDR3, as DNA: TGCAGCGTAGCATCGGGGACGAACACTGAAGCTTTCTTT. Its translation is CSVASGTNTEAFF.

This clonotype was counted between two and nine times. This CDR3 reads CASSVGSISGTQYF. The CDR3 DNA is TGTGCCAGCAGCGTAGGCTCGATTAGTGGGACCCAGTACTTC. The V and J genes are TRBV9 and TRBJ2-5; D gene unclear. The CDR3 contains 14 residues. The V gene's germline CDR1 is SGDLS and CDR2 YYNGEE. The V gene lost 0 bases and the J gene lost 7 bases, with 13 bases spanning the gap.

This clonotype turned up a few times. The chain couples TRBV6-6 to TRBJ2-7, with 7 nucleotides matching TRBD1. The CDR3 spans 14 residues. Germline-derived CDR1 and CDR2 are MNHNY and SVGAGI (reference sequence). V lost 4 bases, J lost 6 bases, and 9 bases stayed unmatched. The CDR3, as DNA: TGTGCCAGCAGTTTCACACCGACAGGGACCGAGCAGTACGTC. Its protein is CASSFTPTGTEQYV.

The chain uses TRBV4-1 and TRBJ2-5; D may be TRBD2 (5 bases). Per the germline V gene, CDR1 is MGHRA and CDR2 is YSYEKL. The length of the CDR3 is 14 residues. The ends were cut back, 3 bases at V and 5 bases at J, with 13 bases in the middle. In DNA, the CDR3 is TGCGCCAGCAGCCAGGGGAGTTCCCTTGAGACCCAGTACTTC. Translating it yields CASSQGSSLETQYF.

This clonotype was found a few times. The CDR3 sequence: CASYRLGINTEAFF. The CDR3 region has the DNA TGTGCCAGTTACAGGCTTGGGATTAACACTGAAGCTTTCTTT. The V gene is TRBV27, the J gene TRBJ1-1, with D tentatively TRBD1 (5 bases). Germline CDR1 reads MNHEY; CDR2 reads SMNVEV (reference sequence). This CDR3 has 14 residues. The germline V and J ends were trimmed by 9 bases and 2 bases, with 16 bases remaining between them.

Only a few counts were recorded for this clonotype. The rearrangement joins TRBV5-6 to TRBJ2-5; D is possibly TRBD2 (5 bases). Looked up from germline, CDR1 is SGHDT and CDR2 is YYEEEE. CDR3 size: 13 residues. Between the trimmed V and J ends, which lost 2 bases and 5 bases, there was a span of 10 bases. CDR3 sequence: CASSFRDTETQYF. DNA of the CDR3: TGTGCCAGCAGCTTCCGGGATACCGAGACCCAGTACTTC.

The gene calls are TRBV12-3 or TRBV12-4 and TRBJ1-2, with D tentatively TRBD1 (5 bases). The CDR3 length is 11 residues. The V and J ends lost 5 bases and 8 bases respectively, with 9 bases between them. The DNA of the CDR3 is TGTGCCAGCAGTCAAGGGACGGGCTACACCTTC. Its translation: CASSQGTGYTF.

The chain links TRBV12-3 or TRBV12-4 to TRBJ2-3, with 7 bases fitting TRBD1. The CDR3 loop spans 18 amino acids. Trimming cost V 5 bases and J 6 bases; bases outside gene matches: 20. The CDR3 region has the DNA TGTGCCAGCAGTCAACGCCCCCCCACAGGGGTGGAACAGGATACGCAGTATTTT. Amino acid sequence: CASSQRPPTGVEQDTQYF.

This clonotype was seen more than once but under ten times. This rearrangement joins TRBV11-2 to TRBJ2-2; 8 nucleotides align to TRBD2. Germline loops: CDR1 SGHAT, CDR2 FQNNGV. This CDR3 region has 20 residues. With 3 bases clipped from V and 7 bases from J, the junction kept 22 bases outside the gene matches. CDR3 sequence: CASSLGEGGRGAPPFGELFF. DNA of the CDR3: TGTGCCAGCAGCTTGGGCGAAGGGGGGCGGGGGGCCCCTCCTTTCGGGGAGCTGTTTTTT.

The rearrangement joins TRBV4-1 to TRBJ2-1; possible D gene TRBD1, 5 bases. The V gene's germline CDR1 is MGHRA and CDR2 YSYEKL. The V gene lost 4 bases and the J gene lost 6 bases, with 19 bases spanning the gap. This CDR3 contains 16 residues. CDR3 DNA sequence: TGCGCCAGCAGCCCATTGGGGCTTTCGGTCGGCAATGAGCAGTTCTTC. Translation: CASSPLGLSVGNEQFF.

The gene calls are TRBV11-2 and TRBJ1-1; TRBD1 agrees at 12 bases. This CDR3 comprises 18 residues. The V gene's germline CDR1 is SGHAT and CDR2 FQNNGV. The J segment lost 1 base and the V segment lost 3 bases, leaving 9 bases of the junction unmatched. For the CDR3, the DNA is TGTGCCAGCAGCTTCGCGGGACAGGGGGCTCTAACGAACACTGAAGCTTTCTTT. Its translation is CASSFAGQGALTNTEAFF.

In its sample, this clonotype was seen a few times. The chain links TRBV9 to TRBJ1-6; no clear D gene. The CDR3 runs to 13 residues. Trimming stripped 5 bases from V and 8 bases from J, with 11 bases between. Germline assignment: CDR1 SGDLS and CDR2 YYNGEE. The CDR3, as DNA: TGTGCCAGCAGGGCGGCGGTAGATTCACCCCTCCACTTT. Its translation: CASRAAVDSPLHF.

The rearrangement links TRBV20-1 to TRBJ2-1; no reliable D call. Germline V gene data show CDR1 as DFQATT and CDR2 as SNEGSKA (reference sequence). Trimming left V 3 bases short and J 7 bases short, with 22 bases between. The CDR3 length is 16 residues. CDR3 sequence (DNA): TGCAGTGCTAGGTTGTTCAGCCTCTATAGGGCTAATGAGCAGTTCTTC. This sequence encodes CSARLFSLYRANEQFF.

This chain connects TRBV3-1 to TRBJ2-3, with D perhaps TRBD1 (5 bases). Between the trimmed V and J ends, which lost 0 bases and 1 base, there was a span of 8 bases. CDR3 length equals 15 residues. Germline CDR1 is LGHDT and CDR2 is YNNKEL (reference sequence). The CDR3 coding sequence is TGTGCCAGCAGCCAAGAACAGGACCGCACAGATACGCAGTATTTT. It codes for CASSQEQDRTDTQYF.

The chain joins TRBV28 to TRBJ1-5, with 7 bases aligning to TRBD1. The CDR3 has 20 residues. The junction had 17 bases not matched to a gene; V was cut back by 2 bases and J by 1 base. From germline, CDR1 is MDHEN and CDR2 SYDVKM. The CDR3 nucleotides are TGTGCCAGCAGTTTAGCTAGGACAGGTCCCCTTAGGGTAAGCAATCAGCCCCAGCATTTT. Protein product: CASSLARTGPLRVSNQPQHF.

The chain recombines TRBV20-1 with TRBJ1-4, with 7 bases aligning to TRBD1. After removal of 6 bases from V and 0 bases from J, the junction contained 4 bases not matched to a gene. In germline, CDR1 is DFQATT, CDR2 SNEGSKA (reference sequence). The CDR3 covers 14 residues. The chain's CDR3 is CSAGTAATNEKLFF. For the CDR3, the DNA is TGCAGTGCCGGGACAGCGGCAACTAATGAAAAACTGTTTTTT.

This clonotype has only a few counts. This chain joins TRBV7-3 and TRBJ2-1; either TRBD1 or TRBD2 may supply D (5 bases each). Trimming stripped 4 bases from V and 7 bases from J, with 17 bases between. The CDR3 contains 15 residues. Germline-derived CDR1 and CDR2 are SGHTA and FQGTGA. CDR3 loop: CASSSGTLPRNEQFF. The CDR3 DNA sequence: TGTGCCAGCAGCTCCGGGACCCTACCCCGGAATGAGCAGTTCTTC. Filled out from reference TRBV7-3 and TRBJ2-1, the complete variable domain reads GAGVSQTPSNKVTEKGKYVELRCDPISGHTALYWYRQSLGQGPEFLIYFQGTGAADDSGLPNDRFFAVRPEGSVSTLKIQRTERGDSAVYLCASSSGTLPRNEQFFGPGTRLTVL.

This clonotype was counted between two and nine times. The rearrangement links TRBV12-3 or TRBV12-4 to TRBJ2-5; D is unclear. With 5 bases removed from V and 2 bases from J, the gap between germline ends came to 12 bases. This CDR3 is built from 14 residues. Here the CDR3 reads CASSPLRAQETQYF. The CDR3 region has the DNA TGTGCCAGCAGTCCCCTCCGAGCGCAAGAGACCCAGTACTTC.

The gene calls are TRBV7-2 and TRBJ2-7, with 7 bases lining up with TRBD2. Per the germline V gene, CDR1 is SGHTA and CDR2 is FQGNSA. The CDR3 runs to 16 residues. The junction had 5 bases not matched to a gene; V was cut back by 0 bases and J by 0 bases. The CDR3 region is CASSLAPSGGSYEQYF. For the CDR3, the DNA is TGTGCCAGCAGCTTAGCACCCTCGGGGGGCTCCTACGAGCAGTACTTC.

This clonotype was seen a handful of times. The rearrangement uses TRBV5-1 and TRBJ2-5; weak D call: TRBD2 (6 bases). This CDR3 has 15 amino acids. Germline CDR1 SGHRS, CDR2 YFSETQ. Trimming took off 4 bases at V and 2 bases at J, with 15 bases between the two ends. The CDR3 spells CASSPGAEGQETQYF. The CDR3 DNA reads TGCGCCAGCAGCCCCGGGGCGGAGGGGCAAGAGACCCAGTACTTC.

This clonotype was counted only a few times. The chain recombines TRBV4-2 with TRBJ2-7; 10 bases match TRBD2. This CDR3 spans 16 amino acids. V lost 0 bases to trimming and J lost 4 bases; unmatched junction nucleotides: 6. The V gene's germline CDR1 is LGHNA and CDR2 YNFKEQ. The CDR3 DNA follows: TGTGCCAGCAGCCAAGATCTTGCTAGCGGGGGTTACGAGCAGTACTTC. As protein: CASSQDLASGGYEQYF.

The chain employs TRBV30 and TRBJ1-6; 9 bases are a match to TRBD1. With V trimmed by 3 bases and J by 10 bases, 7 bases remained unmatched. This CDR3 region has 14 residues. Germline loops: CDR1 GTSNPN, CDR2 SVGIG (reference sequence). The CDR3 here is CAWSRGQGPSPLHF. CDR3 nucleotides: TGTGCCTGGAGCAGGGGACAGGGACCCTCACCCCTCCACTTT.

The chain combines TRBV7-9 with TRBJ1-4, with D perhaps TRBD1 (6 bases). The CDR3 totals 15 residues. V lost 5 bases to trimming and J lost 3 bases, with 13 bases between them. The germline V gene has CDR1 SEHNR and CDR2 FQNEAQ (reference sequence). The CDR3 protein is CASSTYRVANEKLFF. The CDR3 DNA is TGTGCCAGCAGCACCTACAGGGTGGCTAATGAAAAACTGTTTTTT.

This clonotype was counted a few times. The rearrangement links TRBV20-1 to TRBJ1-5, with a possible D match to TRBD1 (5 bases). Germline V gives CDR1 DFQATT, CDR2 SNEGSKA (reference sequence). The V and J ends lost 1 base and 2 bases respectively, with 12 bases between them. The CDR3 consists of 15 residues. CDR3 region: CSARVRGLRNQPQHF. The CDR3, as DNA: TGCAGTGCTAGAGTGAGGGGACTGCGCAATCAGCCCCAGCATTTT.

The gene calls are TRBV6-2 or TRBV6-3 and TRBJ2-7, with D possibly being TRBD1 or TRBD2 (5 bases each). This CDR3 contains 13 residues. Germline CDR1 is MNHEY and CDR2 is SVGEGT. The chain's CDR3 is CASRGRGAREHYV. CDR3 sequence (DNA): TGTGCCAGCAGGGGAAGGGGAGCTCGCGAGCATTACGTC.

The sample holds many counts of this clonotype. The chain recombines TRBV7-2 with TRBJ1-6; 9 nucleotides line up with TRBD1. J was trimmed by 8 bases and V by 5 bases; bases with no gene match: 4. This CDR3 is built from 14 residues. Germline values: CDR1 SGHTA, CDR2 FQGNSA. The CDR3 nucleotides read TGTGCCAGCAGCCCTCGGACAGGGGATTCACCCCTCCACTTT. Translation gives CASSPRTGDSPLHF.

The chain couples TRBV6-5 to TRBJ1-1; D might be TRBD1 (6 bases). Deletions cut 4 bases from V and 0 bases from J, with 9 bases between. The CDR3 contains 14 residues. The germline gives CDR1 MNHEY, CDR2 SVGAGI. CDR3 bases: TGTGCCAGCAGTTTCACAGGGCTGAACACTGAAGCTTTCTTT. Protein product: CASSFTGLNTEAFF.

This chain links TRBV6-2 or TRBV6-3 with TRBJ1-1; D not certain. CDR3 length: 11 residues. With 2 bases removed from V and 8 bases from J, the gap between germline ends came to 6 bases. CDR1 is MNHEY and CDR2 is SVGEGT in the germline V gene. CDR3 sequence: CASSYLREAFF. CDR3 DNA sequence: TGTGCCAGCAGTTACCTCAGGGAAGCTTTCTTT.

This clonotype was counted a few times. The rearrangement links TRBV10-3 to TRBJ2-7; D possibly uses TRBD1 or TRBD2 (5 bases each). Trimming removed 2 bases at V and 4 bases at J, with 6 bases between. CDR3 length: 12 amino acids. Germline V gene lookup returns CDR1 ENHRY and CDR2 SYGVKD. This CDR3 is CAISEGGYEQYF. In DNA, the CDR3 is TGTGCCATCAGTGAGGGGGGATACGAGCAGTACTTC.

In its sample, this clonotype was seen a few times. The V call is TRBV6-5, the J call TRBJ1-2, with D maybe TRBD1 (5 bases). CDR3 length: 13 amino acids. The V end lost 6 bases, the J end lost 8 bases, and 16 bases lay between the germline ends. Germline CDR1 MNHEY, CDR2 SVGAGI. The CDR3 here is CASSGTGRGGYTF. Here the CDR3 DNA reads TGTGCCAGCAGCGGGACCGGACGCGGGGGCTACACCTTC.

This sequence joins TRBV5-4 and TRBJ1-2; maybe TRBD1 (5 bases). V dropped 6 bases and J dropped 7 bases, with 16 bases sitting between them. Germline-derived CDR1 and CDR2 are SGHNT and YYREEE (reference sequence). The CDR3 is 13 residues long. CDR3 protein: CASTRAGGGGYTF. As DNA, the CDR3 is TGTGCCAGCACCCGGGCGGGGGGAGGTGGCTACACCTTC.